The rows below give T cell receptor beta chains drawn from one sample of a study of glioma-infiltrating T cells after dendritic cell vaccination. The table came from immunoSEQ multiplex PCR; TCRdb's copy has only in-frame clones and leaves some out. The sample lists about 92,000 clones; approximately 84% were seen once. The starting material was blood, obtained before dendritic cell vaccination. The receptors stem from a human donor with glioblastoma. Both conserved end residues are trimmed from each CDR3.

j_call: TRBJ1-5
v_call: TRBV19
cdr3_aa: ASDWGTGGFQPQH

j_call: TRBJ2-3
v_call: TRBV13
cdr3_aa: ASSSGLARTDTQY

j_call: TRBJ2-7
v_call: TRBV19
cdr3_aa: ASTRKPLGLAGHEQY

j_call: TRBJ2-3
v_call: TRBV11-2
cdr3_aa: ASSRGGNLQY

j_call: TRBJ2-7
v_call: TRBV19
cdr3_aa: ASSQGASRTYEQY

j_call: TRBJ2-1
v_call: TRBV5-6
cdr3_aa: ASSFWSSYNEQF

j_call: TRBJ1-1
v_call: TRBV5-4
cdr3_aa: ASSLGTGGYDTEAF

j_call: TRBJ2-7
v_call: TRBV28
cdr3_aa: ASSNGLAARYEQY

j_call: TRBJ2-1
v_call: TRBV27
cdr3_aa: ASSLILADYGGEQF

j_call: TRBJ1-1
v_call: TRBV19
cdr3_aa: ASSISTGSEAF

j_call: TRBJ2-7
v_call: TRBV6-1
cdr3_aa: ASSVGQAGEQY

j_call: TRBJ2-2
v_call: TRBV11-2
cdr3_aa: ASRQRGGSSEANTGELF

j_call: TRBJ2-1
v_call: TRBV5-1
cdr3_aa: ASSPSSGYYNEQF

j_call: TRBJ2-7
v_call: TRBV27
cdr3_aa: ASSRAGTSEQY